These 14 T cell receptor beta chains were sequenced from one sample in a study of blood T cell repertoires in COVID-19. Assay: immunoSEQ multiplex PCR; the TCRdb copy retains only in-frame clones and omits some. The table lists 120,000 to 150,000 clones, around 86% of them singletons. Sequencing was carried out using peripheral blood. These TCRs come from a human donor in a cohort sampled during active COVID-19.

This clone has just one count. CDR3 in amino acids: CASSYSYRVGEQYF. DNA of the CDR3: TGTGCCAGCAGTTACTCGTACAGGGTAGGCGAGCAGTACTTC. The V and J genes are TRBV6-6 and TRBJ2-7, with D possibly matching TRBD1 (6 bases). The CDR3 contains 14 residues. V lost 0 bases, J lost 6 bases, and 12 bases lay in between. Germline V lookup: CDR1 MNHNY, CDR2 SVGAGI (reference sequence).

The chain joins TRBV2 to TRBJ2-7; 7 bases match TRBD2. Germline lookup yields CDR1 SNHLY and CDR2 FYNNEI. V gave up 4 bases and J gave up 5 bases; unmatched junction bases: 14. CDR3 length equals 16 residues. Here the CDR3 reads CASSVTQGGSKHEQYF. The CDR3 DNA reads TGTGCCAGCAGTGTTACCCAAGGCGGGAGTAAACACGAGCAGTACTTC.

V usage is TRBV15 and J usage is TRBJ1-6; D unclear. Trimming pared 2 bases from V and 9 bases from J, leaving 8 bases between. The CDR3 length is 13 residues. Per germline, CDR1 LNHNV and CDR2 YYDKDF (reference sequence). In nucleotides, the CDR3 is TGTGCCACCAGCAGATCGGGTAGTTCACCCCTCCACTTT. It encodes CATSRSGSSPLHF.

CDR3 amino acids: CAIAPSGSYEQFF. CDR3 bases: TGTGCCATCGCGCCTAGCGGGAGCTATGAGCAGTTCTTC. V and J are TRBV10-3 and TRBJ2-1; 10 bases fit TRBD2. Germline assignment: CDR1 ENHRY and CDR2 SYGVKD. Trimming at V came to 8 bases and at J to 8 bases, leaving 6 bases not matched to a gene. This CDR3 has 13 residues.

The chain links TRBV9 to TRBJ2-3; 9 positions match TRBD2. CDR1 is SGDLS and CDR2 is YYNGEE in the germline V gene. The CDR3 sequence is 16 residues long. Trimming took 1 base from V and 6 from J; bases not matched to a gene: 9. The CDR3 loop is CASSVRVAGVSDTQYF. The CDR3 DNA is TGTGCCAGCAGCGTAAGGGTAGCGGGAGTCTCTGATACGCAGTATTTT.

The J gene is TRBJ2-5, the V gene TRBV6-1, with 14 bases lining up with TRBD2. The length of the CDR3 is 19 residues. V was pared by 4 bases and J by 4 bases, with 14 bases of the junction left unmatched. Germline V gives CDR1 MNHNS, CDR2 SASEGT. CDR3 DNA: TGTGCCAGCAGTGTCTTGCCCGGGACTAGCGGGAGTCTGGGAGAGACCCAGTACTTC. This sequence encodes CASSVLPGTSGSLGETQYF.

The rearrangement links TRBV15 to TRBJ1-5, with D possibly TRBD1 on 5 matching bases. V shed 1 base and J shed 6 bases, with 13 bases lying between them. Germline loops: CDR1 LNHNV, CDR2 YYDKDF (reference sequence). This CDR3 has 15 residues. CDR3 in amino acids: CATSRVRESGQPQHF. CDR3 coding DNA: TGTGCCACCAGCAGAGTCAGGGAATCGGGTCAGCCCCAGCATTTT.

This chain connects TRBV6-5 to TRBJ1-1; 7 bases match TRBD1. This CDR3 has 13 amino acids. Germline CDR1 reads MNHEY; CDR2 reads SVGAGI. V was clipped by 6 bases and J by 5 bases; unmatched bases: 6. The CDR3 nucleotides are TGTGCCAGCAGGGCGACAGGGATGACTGAAGCTTTCTTT. Its translation: CASRATGMTEAFF.

The chain uses TRBV30 and TRBJ1-2, with TRBD1 matching 7 bases. V shed 4 bases and J 7 bases; nucleotides not matched to a gene: 15. Looked up from germline, CDR1 is GTSNPN and CDR2 is SVGIG (reference sequence). The CDR3 consists of 15 residues. The CDR3 loop is CAWNPTGVPSRGYTF. CDR3 in DNA: TGTGCCTGGAATCCTACAGGGGTACCTTCTCGTGGCTACACCTTC.

This clone was seen a few times. The V call is TRBV10-3, the J call TRBJ2-7; 9 nucleotides line up with TRBD1. The CDR3 sequence is 12 residues long. Germline V gives CDR1 ENHRY, CDR2 SYGVKD. With 10 bases clipped from V and 5 bases from J, the junction kept 6 bases outside the gene matches. CDR3 nucleotide sequence: TGTGCCACGGGACAGGGATTCCACGAGCAGTACTTC. Its translation: CATGQGFHEQYF.

V usage is TRBV7-9 and J usage is TRBJ1-6, with TRBD1 as a possible D gene (6 bases). The CDR3 contains 14 residues. The germline V and J ends were trimmed by 5 bases and 10 bases, with 15 bases remaining between them. Germline loops: CDR1 SEHNR, CDR2 FQNEAQ (reference sequence). Here the CDR3 reads CASSGLDRHSPLHF. In nucleotides, the CDR3 is TGTGCCAGCAGCGGATTAGACAGGCACTCACCCCTCCACTTT.

The genes are TRBV5-1 and TRBJ2-5; 7 bases align to TRBD2. CDR1 and CDR2 (germline): SGHRS, YFSETQ. Losses at the gene ends were 1 base for V and 4 bases for J; bases not matched to a gene: 7. CDR3 length equals 15 residues. This CDR3 is CASSLLAGGAETQYF. CDR3 DNA sequence: TGCGCCAGCAGCTTGTTAGCGGGCGGGGCAGAGACCCAGTACTTC. Combining the CDR3 with reference TRBV5-1 and TRBJ2-5 gives the whole variable domain KAGVTQTPRYLIKTRGQQVTLSCSPISGHRSVSWYQQTPGQGLQFLFEYFSETQRNKGNFPGRFSGRQFSNSRSEMNVSTLELGDSALYLCASSLLAGGAETQYFGPGTRLLVL.

The chain uses TRBV5-1 and TRBJ2-7; TRBD2 matches at 9 bases. The CDR3 consists of 14 residues. CDR1 and CDR2 from the germline V gene are SGHRS and YFSETQ. Trimming cost V 0 bases and J 5 bases; bases outside gene matches: 3. The CDR3 coding sequence is TGCGCCAGCAGCTTGGTTAGCGGGAGCAACGAGCAGTACTTC. This encodes CASSLVSGSNEQYF.

With respect to this clone: Other DNA sequences in this sample translate to the same CDR3. The chain uses TRBV18 and TRBJ2-5, with a weak D call TRBD2 (6 bases). CDR3 length equals 14 residues. The V end was cut by 3 bases, the J end by 2 bases, with 10 bases between. Looked up from germline, CDR1 is KGHSH and CDR2 is LQKENI. CDR3 sequence: CASSPSGVQETQYF. In DNA form, the CDR3 reads TGTGCCAGCTCACCTTCGGGAGTTCAAGAGACCCAGTACTTC.